A selection of T cell receptor beta chains follows, all from one sample in a study of blood T cell repertoires in COVID-19. TCRdb's table, derived via immunoSEQ multiplex PCR, lists solely in-frame clones and lacks some. Among roughly 210,000 clones listed, around 86% were seen once. Sample: PBMCs or T cells enriched from blood (not recorded which). The receptor source for this set is a man younger than 40 in a cohort exposed to, infected with or recovered from COVID-19 (not recorded which). Both conserved end residues are part of each CDR3. D genes are given only for firm matches. Only part of the rows carry a size: once, few, many, or a class if the clone is expanded.

size	V	J	D	DNA	CDR3
NA	TRBV11-3	TRBJ2-1	NA	TGTGCCAGCAGCTTCCCGAGCTCCTACAATGAGCAGTTCTTC	CASSFPSSYNEQFF
NA	TRBV19	TRBJ1-1	TRBD1	TGTGCCAGTAGTATAGGCAGGGGGCTTCGAACTGAAGCTTTCTTT	CASSIGRGLRTEAFF
NA	TRBV9	TRBJ1-5	NA	TGTGCCAGCAGCGGAAACGGCGGGGATCAGCCCCAGCATTTT	CASSGNGGDQPQHF
NA	TRBV7-3	TRBJ1-1	TRBD1	TGTGCCAGCAGCTTAGACAGGGGGAGTGAAGCTTTCTTT	CASSLDRGSEAFF
NA	TRBV19	TRBJ1-2	NA	TGTGCCAGTAGTATAGATCGCAGGACAGAGGGGACCTACACCTTC	CASSIDRRTEGTYTF
once	TRBV2	TRBJ1-2	TRBD1	TGTGCCAGCAGTGAGGGGGGGACAGGGTTTAACTATGGCTACACCTTC	CASSEGGTGFNYGYTF
NA	TRBV7-3	TRBJ1-2	TRBD1	TGTGCCAGCAGCTTACCCTGGACAGGGGATGAGGTCGGGCATGGCTACACCTTC	CASSLPWTGDEVGHGYTF
NA	TRBV19	TRBJ2-7	TRBD1	TGTGCCAGTAGTATTTCCGGGACAGGGAGCCTCTACGAGCAGTACTTC	CASSISGTGSLYEQYF
NA	TRBV5-6	TRBJ2-7	NA	TGTGCCAGCAGCTTGAAGATTAGCTACGAGCAGTACTTC	CASSLKISYEQYF
NA	TRBV18	TRBJ2-7	TRBD1	TGTGCCAGCTCAAGCTCCGCGACAGGGGGTGTAAAGACCTACGAGCAGTACTTC	CASSSSATGGVKTYEQYF
NA	TRBV9	TRBJ1-1	NA	TGTGCCAGCAGCGTTGTGGGAGCGAACACTGAAGCTTTCTTT	CASSVVGANTEAFF
NA	TRBV7-6	TRBJ1-5	NA	TGTGCCAGCAGCTTGGGCCGGGGTGGTGGTCAGCCCCAGCATTTT	CASSLGRGGGQPQHF
NA	TRBV4-2	TRBJ2-7	TRBD1	TGTGCCAGCAGCCAAGATGGGTCGGGACAGGGTAGGGCCTACGAGCAGTACTTC	CASSQDGSGQGRAYEQYF
NA	TRBV2	TRBJ2-7	NA	TGTGCCAGCAGTGTTGGCAGCATGACTTATCCATCCTACGAGCAGTACTTC	CASSVGSMTYPSYEQYF
NA	TRBV7-2	TRBJ2-7	NA	TGTGCCAGCAGCTTAGTTCGTGGACAGAACTCCTACGAGCAGTACTTC	CASSLVRGQNSYEQYF
NA	TRBV19	TRBJ2-2	NA	TGTGCCGCATTGGTAGAGAACACCGGGGAGCTGTTTTTT	CAALVENTGELFF
NA	TRBV13	TRBJ2-7	NA	TGTGCCAGCAGCTTAGGGGGACAATCCTACGAGCAGTACTTC	CASSLGGQSYEQYF